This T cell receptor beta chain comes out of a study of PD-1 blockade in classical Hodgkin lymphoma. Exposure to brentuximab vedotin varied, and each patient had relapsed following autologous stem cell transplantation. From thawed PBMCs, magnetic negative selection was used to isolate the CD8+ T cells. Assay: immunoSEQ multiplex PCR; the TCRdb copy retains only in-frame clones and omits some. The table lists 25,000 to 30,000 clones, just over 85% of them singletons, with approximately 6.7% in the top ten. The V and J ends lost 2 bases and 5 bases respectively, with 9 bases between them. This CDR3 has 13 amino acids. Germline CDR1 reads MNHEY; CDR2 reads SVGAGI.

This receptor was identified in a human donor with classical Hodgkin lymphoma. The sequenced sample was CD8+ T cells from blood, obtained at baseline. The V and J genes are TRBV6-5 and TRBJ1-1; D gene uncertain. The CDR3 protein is CASSYGGRTEAFF. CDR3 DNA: TGTGCCAGCAGTTACGGAGGCAGAACTGAAGCTTTCTTT.